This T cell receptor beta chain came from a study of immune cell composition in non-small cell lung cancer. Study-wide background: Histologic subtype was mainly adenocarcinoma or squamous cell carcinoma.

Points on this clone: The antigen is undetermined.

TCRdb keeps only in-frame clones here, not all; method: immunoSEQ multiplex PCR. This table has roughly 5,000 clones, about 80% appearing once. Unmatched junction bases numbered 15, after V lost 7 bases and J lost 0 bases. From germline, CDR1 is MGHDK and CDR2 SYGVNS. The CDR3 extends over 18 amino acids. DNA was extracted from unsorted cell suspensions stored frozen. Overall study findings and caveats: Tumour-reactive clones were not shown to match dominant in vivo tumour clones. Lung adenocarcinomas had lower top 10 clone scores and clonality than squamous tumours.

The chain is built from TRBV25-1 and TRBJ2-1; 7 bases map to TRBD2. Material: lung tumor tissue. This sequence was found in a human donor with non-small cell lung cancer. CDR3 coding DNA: TGTGCCAGCAACCGCGGAAGCGGGGCCTTAAGCTCCTACAATGAGCAGTTCTTC. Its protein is CASNRGSGALSSYNEQFF.